This is a list of T cell receptor beta chains from one sample in a study of identical twins. TCRdb recomputed calls from the 5' RACE reads with MiXCR, one row per CDR3 protein. This table holds some 900,000 distinct CDR3 sequences, roughly an eighth found once. This sample also belongs to another study, concerning yellow fever vaccine responses in identical twins.

Material: PBMCs. The receptors here all came from a woman under 30 in good health. The CDR3 runs from the conserved cysteine through the conserved F or W. A D gene is named only where the DNA matches it firmly. Not all rows give a size; the values are once, few, many and, for expanded clones, a class.

j_call | v_call | d_call | clone_size | cdr3_aa | cdr3_nt
TRBJ1-1 | TRBV6-1 | - | - | CASSPGRGVGEAFF | TGTGCCAGCAGTCCTGGTCGAGGGGTGGGTGAAGCTTTCTTT
TRBJ1-5 | TRBV4-1 | TRBD1 | few | CASSQDRDSPHQPQHF | TGCGCCAGCAGCCAAGATCGGGACAGTCCCCATCAGCCCCAGCATTTT
TRBJ1-1 | TRBV20-1 | - | few | CSAPRTSPNTEAFF | TGCAGTGCTCCGCGAACATCTCCGAACACTGAAGCTTTCTTT
TRBJ2-2 | TRBV20-1 | - | few | CSASPVGSNTGELFF | TGCAGTGCTAGTCCCGTGGGATCGAACACCGGGGAGCTGTTTTTT
TRBJ2-1 | TRBV5-1 | TRBD1 | few | CASSPDRGKDFSYNEQFF | TGCGCCAGCAGCCCGGACAGGGGCAAGGACTTCTCCTACAATGAGCAGTTCTTC
TRBJ2-3 | TRBV24-1 | - | - | CATSDAGEWTDTQYF | TGTGCCACCAGTGATGCTGGCGAGTGGACAGATACGCAGTATTTT
TRBJ2-6 | TRBV12-3/TRBV12-4 | - | many | CASSSQSGANVLTF | TGTGCCAGCAGTTCCCAGTCTGGGGCCAACGTCCTGACTTTC
TRBJ2-3 | TRBV18 | TRBD2 | - | CASSPQLAATDTQYF | TGTGCCAGCTCACCGCAACTAGCGGCCACAGATACGCAGTATTTT
TRBJ1-1 | TRBV14 | - | few | CASSQNPGANTEAFF | TGTGCCAGCAGCCAAAATCCGGGGGCGAACACTGAAGCTTTCTTT
TRBJ2-7 | TRBV29-1 | TRBD1 | few | CSVEDGQGPAYEQYF | TGCAGCGTTGAAGATGGACAGGGGCCGGCCTACGAGCAGTACTTC
TRBJ1-1 | TRBV5-1 | - | - | CASSLRGTGTEAFF | TGCGCCAGCAGTTTAAGAGGGACGGGGACTGAAGCTTTCTTT
TRBJ1-1 | TRBV2 | - | few | CASSELGQGNTEAFF | TGTGCCAGCAGTGAATTGGGTCAGGGAAACACTGAAGCTTTCTTT
TRBJ1-1 | TRBV6-1 | - | many | CASSVPDTEAFF | TGTGCCAGCAGTGTACCAGACACTGAAGCTTTCTTT
TRBJ2-1 | TRBV7-2 | TRBD2 | few | CASSLRLAGVRGNEQFF | TGTGCCAGCAGCTTAAGACTAGCGGGAGTTCGCGGCAATGAGCAGTTCTTC
TRBJ2-3 | TRBV12-3/TRBV12-4 | TRBD2 | many | CASSPGTSGGADTQYF | TGTGCCAGCAGTCCCGGGACTAGCGGGGGGGCAGATACGCAGTATTTT
TRBJ2-1 | TRBV5-1 | - | - | CASSWLGDGNEQFF | TGCGCCAGCAGCTGGTTGGGGGATGGCAATGAGCAGTTCTTC
TRBJ2-1 | TRBV3-1 | TRBD2 | few | CASFNSGTSVFKQFF | TGTGCCAGTTTTAATTCCGGGACTAGCGTCTTTAAGCAGTTCTTC
TRBJ2-3 | TRBV20-1 | TRBD2 | few | CSAPGGSGGWDTQYF | TGCAGTGCTCCCGGGGGTAGCGGGGGGTGGGATACGCAGTATTTT
TRBJ2-5 | TRBV19 | TRBD2 | - | CASSIRASGSVETQYF | TGTGCCAGTAGTATAAGGGCTAGCGGGAGTGTAGAGACCCAGTACTTC
TRBJ1-1 | TRBV10-3 | - | few | CAISESVTDEAFF | TGTGCCATCAGTGAGTCGGTGACAGATGAAGCTTTCTTT
TRBJ2-1 | TRBV5-1 | TRBD2 | - | CASSSVLARNEQFF | TGCGCCAGCAGCTCCGTACTAGCGCGGAATGAGCAGTTCTTC
TRBJ2-5 | TRBV29-1 | - | - | CSVDLVRETQYF | TGCAGCGTTGACTTGGTGCGAGAGACCCAGTACTTC
TRBJ1-2 | TRBV27 | - | few | CASSGTNFYGYTF | TGTGCCAGCAGTGGTACGAATTTCTATGGCTACACCTTC
TRBJ2-1 | TRBV3-1 | TRBD2 | few | CASSQGRTSGDAYNEQFF | TGTGCCAGCAGCCAAGGTCGGACTAGCGGGGACGCCTACAATGAGCAGTTCTTC
TRBJ2-7 | TRBV3-1 | TRBD2 | - | CASSQDSRLAGNEQYF | TGTGCCAGCAGCCAAGATAGCAGGCTAGCGGGAAACGAGCAGTACTTC
TRBJ2-1 | TRBV19 | - | few | CASRLGTRYNEQFF | TGTGCCAGTAGACTCGGGACTCGATACAATGAGCAGTTCTTC
TRBJ2-1 | TRBV3-1 | TRBD2 | few | CANTGGRKFF | TGTGCCAACACGGGCGGGAGGAAGTTCTTC
TRBJ2-3 | TRBV20-1 | - | - | CSARDRVAVADTQYF | TGCAGTGCTAGAGATCGAGTAGCGGTGGCAGATACGCAGTATTTT
TRBJ1-1 | TRBV6-5 | - | - | CASSYLRGPQNTEAFF | TGTGCCAGCAGTTACCTCCGAGGACCACAGAACACTGAAGCTTTCTTT
TRBJ2-1 | TRBV4-1 | - | many | CASSQDERAEQFF | TGCGCCAGCAGCCAAGATGAGCGCGCTGAGCAGTTCTTC
TRBJ2-1 | TRBV12-3/TRBV12-4 | - | few | CASSLQDTDNEQFF | TGTGCCAGCAGTTTGCAGGACACCGACAATGAGCAGTTCTTC
TRBJ2-1 | TRBV3-1 | - | - | CASSQVSSLRSYNEQFF | TGTGCCAGCAGCCAAGTATCTAGCCTAAGGAGTTACAATGAGCAGTTCTTC
TRBJ1-2 | TRBV29-1 | - | few | CSAYGHTARDYGYTF | TGCAGCGCCTACGGACATACAGCTAGGGACTATGGCTACACCTTC
TRBJ2-3 | TRBV27 | - | many | CASGRVVSDTQYF | TGTGCCAGCGGAAGAGTTGTGTCGGATACGCAGTATTTT
TRBJ2-5 | TRBV12-3/TRBV12-4 | TRBD1 | many | CASRATGMETQYF | TGTGCCAGCAGGGCGACAGGGATGGAGACCCAGTACTTC
TRBJ2-1 | TRBV4-1 | - | few | CASSQSPQGGAYNEQFF | TGCGCCAGCAGCCAATCCCCACAGGGAGGGGCCTACAATGAGCAGTTCTTC
TRBJ2-1 | TRBV15 | TRBD2 | few | CATSRAELAGRGEQFF | TGTGCCACCAGCAGAGCGGAACTAGCGGGGCGTGGTGAGCAGTTCTTC
TRBJ2-3 | TRBV12-3/TRBV12-4 | - | many | CASSLPGQRPDTQYF | TGTGCCAGCAGTTTACCCGGACAGCGGCCGGATACGCAGTATTTT
TRBJ2-5 | TRBV21-1 | - | - | CASSKASRRGAGFWVQETQYF | TGTGCCAGCAGCAAAGCGTCGAGGAGGGGGGCTGGGTTTTGGGTCCAAGAGACCCAGTACTTC
TRBJ2-3 | TRBV20-1 | - | - | CSTSRRGASETTDTQYF | TGCAGTACATCCAGGCGAGGGGCATCGGAAACCACAGATACGCAGTATTTT
TRBJ2-3 | TRBV20-1 | - | - | CSATSTDTQYF | TGCAGTGCTACTAGCACAGATACGCAGTATTTT
TRBJ2-1 | TRBV24-1 | - | few | CATGNWNEQFF | TGTGCCACCGGTAACTGGAATGAGCAGTTCTTC
TRBJ2-1 | TRBV6-5 | - | few | CASSYRGLYNEQFF | TGTGCCAGCAGTTACAGAGGCCTCTACAATGAGCAGTTCTTC
TRBJ2-3 | TRBV29-1 | - | few | CSVELGASTDTQYF | TGCAGCGTTGAGTTAGGGGCTAGCACAGATACGCAGTATTTT
TRBJ1-4 | TRBV6-5 | - | - | CASSYHWGADEKLFF | TGTGCCAGCAGTTATCACTGGGGGGCTGATGAAAAACTGTTTTTT
TRBJ2-7 | TRBV4-1 | TRBD1 | many | CASSHPNSGTGFSYEQYF | TGCGCCAGCAGCCATCCCAATTCCGGGACAGGGTTCTCCTACGAGCAGTACTTC
TRBJ2-5 | TRBV5-1 | TRBD1 | few | CASSRLTGAETQYF | TGCGCCAGCAGTCGTCTCACAGGGGCAGAGACCCAGTACTTC
TRBJ2-1 | TRBV5-1 | TRBD2 | - | CASSLDGLAGVNEQFF | TGCGCCAGCAGCTTGGATGGACTAGCGGGAGTGAATGAGCAGTTCTTC
TRBJ2-7 | TRBV18 | - | few | CASSPTGPNEQYF | TGTGCCAGCTCACCAACGGGGCCAAACGAGCAGTACTTC
TRBJ2-7 | TRBV7-8 | - | - | CASSLTLAENYEQYF | TGTGCCAGCAGCTTAACCTTAGCGGAGAACTACGAGCAGTACTTC
TRBJ2-1 | TRBV28 | - | - | CASSLIGTGQFF | TGTGCCAGCAGTTTAATCGGGACCGGGCAGTTCTTC